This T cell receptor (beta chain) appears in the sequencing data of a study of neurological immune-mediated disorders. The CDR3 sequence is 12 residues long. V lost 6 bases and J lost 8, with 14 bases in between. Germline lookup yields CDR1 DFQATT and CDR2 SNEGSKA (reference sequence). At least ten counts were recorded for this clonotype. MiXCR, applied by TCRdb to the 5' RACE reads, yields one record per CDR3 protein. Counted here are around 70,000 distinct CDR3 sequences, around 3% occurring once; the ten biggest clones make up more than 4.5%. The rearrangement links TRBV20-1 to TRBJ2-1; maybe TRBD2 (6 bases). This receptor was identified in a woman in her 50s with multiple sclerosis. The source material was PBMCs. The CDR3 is CSAQRRVYEQFF. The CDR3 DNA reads TGCAGTGCCCAGAGGAGGGTTTATGAGCAGTTCTTC.